The following is a T cell receptor beta chain sequence with its context. This entry is derived from a study of blood T cell repertoires in COVID-19. This CDR3 contains 16 residues. Germline loops: CDR1 MGHRA, CDR2 YSYEKL. Trimming took off 1 base at V and 2 bases at J, with 13 bases between the two ends. As processed by the authors: Estimation of nucleated cell counts was performed using reference gene primer amplification. Using immunoSEQ multiplex PCR, the repertoire was profiled, and TCRdb retains in-frame clones only, with some absent. The V and J calls and clone size are taken from that table; D and trimming were inferred from the DNA. The table shows around 68,000 clones, with 85% to 90% occurring only once.

The sequence derives from a man aged 50-59 years with acute or convalescent COVID-19. The rearrangement links TRBV4-1 to TRBJ2-3; D possibly corresponds to TRBD2 (5 bases). Material for sequencing was peripheral blood. The CDR3 loop reads CASSQVLGLFTDTQYF. The CDR3 DNA is TGCGCCAGCAGCCAAGTCTTAGGACTTTTCACAGATACGCAGTATTTT.